A single sample gave rise to the 9 T cell receptor beta chains below, sequenced in a study of cytomegalovirus exposure and HLA in healthy donors. With 60 Vbeta and 13 Jbeta primers, the PCR was carried out. The table came from immunoSEQ multiplex PCR; TCRdb's copy has only in-frame clones and leaves some out. The data show over 110,000 clones, approximately 83% seen once. What was sequenced was PBMCs. Source of these receptors: a male donor in good health and CMV-seronegative.

The V gene is TRBV5-1, the J gene TRBJ2-1; 7 bases are shared with TRBD1. The germline V gene encodes CDR1 SGHRS and CDR2 YFSETQ. V was pared by 4 bases and J by 9 bases, with 13 bases of the junction left unmatched. CDR3 length: 15 amino acids. CDR3 region: CASSPRQGPSGEQFF. In nucleotides, the CDR3 is TGCGCCAGCAGCCCCCGACAGGGTCCGTCCGGTGAGCAGTTCTTC. Drawing the rest from reference TRBV5-1 and TRBJ2-1, the complete variable domain is KAGVTQTPRYLIKTRGQQVTLSCSPISGHRSVSWYQQTPGQGLQFLFEYFSETQRNKGNFPGRFSGRQFSNSRSEMNVSTLELGDSALYLCASSPRQGPSGEQFFGPGTRLTVL.

The chain recombines TRBV21-1 with TRBJ2-7; the table's D call, TRBD2, was not checked against the DNA. TRBV21-1 is given as a pseudogene. The CDR3 consists of 16 residues. The CDR3 loop is CASSKIRPSAGSEQYF. CDR3 sequence (DNA): TGTGCCAGCAGCAAAATTCGGCCCAGTGCGGGTAGCGAGCAGTACTTC.

The J gene is TRBJ2-3, the V gene TRBV30; 12 nucleotides align to TRBD2. V lost 4 bases and J lost 0; bases outside the gene matches: 14. Looked up from germline, CDR1 is GTSNPN and CDR2 is SVGIG (reference sequence). The CDR3 length is 19 residues. CDR3 coding DNA: TGTGCCTGGAACCCAACTCGGACTAGCGGGATTCCTAGCACAGATACGCAGTATTTT. As protein: CAWNPTRTSGIPSTDTQYF.

The chain carries TRBV27 and TRBJ2-7; D might be TRBD2 (6 bases). The CDR3 extends over 14 amino acids. CDR1 and CDR2 (germline): MNHEY, SMNVEV (reference sequence). Trimming removed 5 bases at V and 2 bases at J, with 13 bases between. The CDR3 coding sequence is TGTGCCAGCAGTGGGGCCGGGAGTGCCTACGAGCAGTACTTC. Encoded protein: CASSGAGSAYEQYF.

This chain uses TRBV7-8 with TRBJ1-1; 7 bases map to TRBD1. Looked up from germline, CDR1 is SGHVS and CDR2 is FQNEAQ. The CDR3 has 14 amino acids. J gave up 5 bases and V 4 bases, and 7 bases lay outside the gene matches. CDR3: CASSSGGSWTEAFF. In DNA form, the CDR3 reads TGTGCCAGCAGCTCAGGGGGGTCGTGGACTGAAGCTTTCTTT.

The chain uses TRBV28 and TRBJ1-1; a weak D match, TRBD1 (5 bases). The CDR3 sequence is 13 residues long. Germline V gene lookup returns CDR1 MDHEN and CDR2 SYDVKM. Trimming shortened V by 3 bases and J by 7 bases, and 12 bases separated the two germline ends. This chain's CDR3 is CASSLGRDFEAFF. The CDR3 DNA sequence: TGTGCCAGCAGTTTGGGAAGGGACTTTGAAGCTTTCTTT.

Here the CDR3 DNA reads TGTGCCAGCAGCTTAGTGGGCAGCCAAGAGACCCAGTACTTC. Amino acid sequence: CASSLVGSQETQYF. The chain recombines TRBV7-9 with TRBJ2-5, with D unresolved. The germline V and J ends were trimmed by 1 base and 1 base, with 7 bases remaining between them. The CDR3 is 14 residues long. The germline V gene has CDR1 SEHNR and CDR2 FQNEAQ (reference sequence).

V and J are TRBV6-1 and TRBJ2-2; D is unresolved. Germline-derived CDR1 and CDR2 are MNHNS and SASEGT. The CDR3 runs 15 residues. V lost 10 bases to trimming and J lost 1 base, with 16 bases between them. The CDR3 DNA reads TGTGCCATCCTCGATCCTATTGGGAACACCGGGGAGCTGTTTTTT. Its protein is CAILDPIGNTGELFF.

The rearrangement uses TRBV29-1 and TRBJ2-3; D not certain. The length of the CDR3 is 13 residues. V dropped 5 bases and J dropped 2 bases, with 11 bases sitting between them. Germline assignment: CDR1 SQVTM and CDR2 ANQGSEA. DNA for the CDR3: TGCAGCGTTCTCCGTGAACTCACAGATACGCAGTATTTT. Protein sequence: CSVLRELTDTQYF.